The present T cell receptor (beta chain) was sequenced within a study of CD8+ T cells in alopecia areata. Sample treatment: oral pan-JAK inhibitor, 5-10 mg twice daily. CDR1 and CDR2 (germline): SQVTM, ANQGSEA. V dropped 6 bases and J dropped 2; count of bases not matched to a gene: 8. This CDR3 comprises 14 residues. Extracted RNA was reverse transcribed into cDNA, the sequencing template. The assay was immunoSEQ multiplex PCR, and TCRdb's table has in-frame clones only and misses some. The sample has 200,000 to 250,000 clones; around three fifths are singletons. This clone was detected once. The receptor's source is a human donor with alopecia areata. The source was CD4+ T cells sorted from blood, collected at week 4, from a patient treated with tofacitinib. The chain employs TRBV29-1 and TRBJ2-7; TRBD2 matches 9 bases. CDR3 in DNA: TGCAGCGTCGGGCGGGGGGGCCTCGCCTACGAGCAGTACTTC. It specifies CSVGRGGLAYEQYF.